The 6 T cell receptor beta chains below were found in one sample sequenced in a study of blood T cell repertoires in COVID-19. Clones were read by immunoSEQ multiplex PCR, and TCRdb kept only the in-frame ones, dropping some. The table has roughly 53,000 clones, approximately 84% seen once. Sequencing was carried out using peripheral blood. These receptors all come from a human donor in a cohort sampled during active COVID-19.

DNA of the CDR3: TGTGCCAGTAGTGCCGACAGGGGGTCCGAGCAGTTCTTC. Encoded protein: CASSADRGSEQFF. The chain has TRBV19 and TRBJ2-1, with 9 bases aligning to TRBD1. Germline V gives CDR1 LNHDA, CDR2 SQIVND (reference sequence). V gave up 5 bases and J gave up 10 bases; unmatched junction bases: 6. The CDR3 contains 13 residues.

Here the CDR3 DNA reads TGTGCCAGCACCGTGATAAGAGGGGGAACTGGCTACACCTTC. Its translation is CASTVIRGGTGYTF. This chain uses TRBV7-2 with TRBJ1-2, with a weak D call TRBD1 (6 bases). Germline CDR1 is SGHTA and CDR2 is FQGNSA. The V gene lost 7 bases and the J gene lost 7 bases, with 19 bases spanning the gap. The CDR3 spans 14 residues.

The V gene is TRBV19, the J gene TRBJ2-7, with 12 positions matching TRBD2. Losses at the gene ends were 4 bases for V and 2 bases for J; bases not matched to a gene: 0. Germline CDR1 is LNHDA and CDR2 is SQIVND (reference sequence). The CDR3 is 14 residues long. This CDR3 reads CASSRLAGAYEQYF. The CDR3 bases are TGTGCCAGTAGTAGACTAGCGGGAGCCTACGAGCAGTACTTC. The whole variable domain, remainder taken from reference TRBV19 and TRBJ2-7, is DGGITQSPKYLFRKEGQNVTLSCEQNLNHDAMYWYRQDPGQGLRLIYYSQIVNDFQKGDIAEGYSVSREKKESFPLTVTSAQKNPTAFYLCASSRLAGAYEQYFGPGTRLTVT.

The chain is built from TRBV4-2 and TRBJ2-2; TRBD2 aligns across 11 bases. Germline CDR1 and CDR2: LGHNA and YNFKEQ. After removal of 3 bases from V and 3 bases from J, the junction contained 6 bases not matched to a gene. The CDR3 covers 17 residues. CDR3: CASSQGRGLADTGELFF. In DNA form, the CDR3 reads TGTGCCAGCAGCCAGGGGAGGGGACTAGCGGACACCGGGGAGCTGTTTTTT.

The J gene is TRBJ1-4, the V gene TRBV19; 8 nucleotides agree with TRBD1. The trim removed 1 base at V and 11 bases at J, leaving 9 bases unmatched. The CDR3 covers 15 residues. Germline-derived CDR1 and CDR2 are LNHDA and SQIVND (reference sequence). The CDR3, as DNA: TGTGCCAGTAGTATAGGGACAGGGATGGTTGATAAACTGTTTTTT. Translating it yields CASSIGTGMVDKLFF.

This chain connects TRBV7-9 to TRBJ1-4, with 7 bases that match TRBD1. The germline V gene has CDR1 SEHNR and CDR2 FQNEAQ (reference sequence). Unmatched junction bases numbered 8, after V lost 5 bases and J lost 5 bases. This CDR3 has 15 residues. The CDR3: CASSTRQGLNEKLFF. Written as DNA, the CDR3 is TGTGCCAGCAGCACTCGACAGGGATTAAATGAAAAACTGTTTTTT.